The clone carrying this T cell receptor beta chain was observed a single time. This CDR3 is built from 13 residues. From germline, CDR1 is SQVTM and CDR2 ANQGSEA. Trimming removed 8 bases from V and 6 bases from J, with 20 bases in between. The sample comes from a study of T cells in Graves' hyperthyroidism and ophthalmopathy. It was RNA transcripts that yielded the amplified TCR beta CDR3 regions. The HTBI set primed first-round TCR CDR3 RT-PCR. TCRdb ran MiXCR on the multiplex PCR reads and lists one entry per CDR3 protein. The sample carries around 36,000 distinct CDR3 sequences, around 50% recorded once.

The rearrangement uses TRBV29-1 and TRBJ2-7; D may be TRBD2 (6 bases). This TCR was sampled from a man aged 35 to 55 with Graves' ophthalmopathy. The source material was blood. The CDR3: CSTSGGELPEQYF. CDR3 nucleotide sequence: TGCAGCACCTCCGGGGGAGAACTCCCCGAGCAGTACTTC.